Listed here is a single T cell receptor (beta chain). Sequencing was performed with immunoSEQ multiplex PCR; in TCRdb, only in-frame clones are kept and a portion is missing. The sample contains tens of thousands of clones, about nine tenths of which appear only once. Germline loops: CDR1 MNHEY, CDR2 SVGAGI. CDR3 length: 13 residues. V was pared by 9 bases and J by 8 bases, with 6 bases of the junction left unmatched. This entry belongs to a study of blood T cell repertoires in COVID-19. Turning to the study itself: Italy, Spain and the United States were the sources of the convalescent and acute COVID-19 samples.

The rearrangement joins TRBV6-5 to TRBJ1-6; 8 bases match TRBD1. The receptor's source is a human donor in a cohort sampled during active COVID-19. The sequenced sample was peripheral blood. CDR3 sequence reads: CASQQGGHSPLHF. The CDR3 region has the DNA TGTGCCAGTCAACAGGGGGGACATTCACCCCTCCACTTT.